Listed below are T cell receptor beta chains from one sample, sequenced in a study of T-cell reconstitution after alpha-beta-depleted transplantation in children. TCRdb analysed the PCR reads with MiXCR anew, one entry per CDR3 protein. The repertoire has about 540,000 distinct CDR3 sequences, about 17% of them found once; the top ten carry 3.3%. The sample was PBMCs from the stem cell graft donor, taken from the stem cell graft. Receptors were obtained from a human donor who donated a stem cell graft to a child with acute lymphoblastic leukemia. CDR3s include the opening cysteine and the closing phenylalanine or tryptophan. Fields, in order: CDR3 protein, CDR3 DNA, V gene, J gene, D gene, clone size. A D gene is named only where the DNA matches it firmly. Only part of the rows carry a size: once, few, many, or a class if the clone is expanded.

CDR3aa: CATSAYPDTQYF
CDR3nt: TGTGCCACCAGTGCCTACCCGGATACGCAGTATTTT
v_gene: TRBV24-1
j_gene: TRBJ2-3
d_gene: NA
abundance: NA

CDR3aa: CASSFWTAAETQYF
CDR3nt: TGTGCCAGCAGTTTCTGGACAGCCGCCGAGACCCAGTACTTC
v_gene: TRBV12-3/TRBV12-4
j_gene: TRBJ2-5
d_gene: NA
abundance: few

CDR3aa: CASSIIGGYGYTF
CDR3nt: TGTGCCAGTAGTATCATAGGAGGTTATGGCTACACCTTC
v_gene: TRBV19
j_gene: TRBJ1-2
d_gene: NA
abundance: few

CDR3aa: CASSGFSANEKLFF
CDR3nt: TGTGCCAGCAGTGGATTTAGCGCTAATGAAAAACTGTTTTTT
v_gene: TRBV6-1
j_gene: TRBJ1-4
d_gene: NA
abundance: NA

CDR3aa: CASSGTSSTAQYF
CDR3nt: TGCGCCAGCAGTGGGACTAGTTCGACGGCCCAGTACTTC
v_gene: TRBV10-1
j_gene: TRBJ2-5
d_gene: TRBD2
abundance: NA

CDR3aa: CASSLSRSSSYEQYF
CDR3nt: TGTGCCAGCAGTTTATCTCGATCTAGCTCCTACGAGCAGTACTTC
v_gene: TRBV12-3/TRBV12-4
j_gene: TRBJ2-7
d_gene: NA
abundance: few

CDR3aa: CAISGRTVQTQYF
CDR3nt: TGTGCCATCAGTGGCCGGACAGTGCAGACCCAGTACTTC
v_gene: TRBV10-3
j_gene: TRBJ2-5
d_gene: NA
abundance: many

CDR3aa: CATSRERFSYEQYF
CDR3nt: TGTGCCACCAGCAGAGAAAGGTTTTCCTACGAGCAGTACTTC
v_gene: TRBV15
j_gene: TRBJ2-7
d_gene: NA
abundance: NA

CDR3aa: CASRGTLREQYF
CDR3nt: TGTGCCAGCAGAGGGACTCTTAGGGAGCAGTACTTC
v_gene: TRBV6-1
j_gene: TRBJ2-7
d_gene: NA
abundance: once

CDR3aa: CASSYQITGGELFF
CDR3nt: TGTGCCAGCAGTTACCAGATTACCGGCGGGGAGCTGTTTTTT
v_gene: TRBV6-5
j_gene: TRBJ2-2
d_gene: NA
abundance: few

CDR3aa: CASSGQSTYEQYF
CDR3nt: TGTGCCAGCAGCGGACAGAGTACCTACGAGCAGTACTTC
v_gene: TRBV7-9
j_gene: TRBJ2-7
d_gene: NA
abundance: few

CDR3aa: CASSQGGTLGSPLHF
CDR3nt: TGTGCCAGCAGCCAAGGGGGGACTTTAGGGTCACCCCTCCACTTT
v_gene: TRBV3-1
j_gene: TRBJ1-6
d_gene: NA
abundance: NA

CDR3aa: CASSLVTAGWGTDTQYF
CDR3nt: TGTGCCAGCAGCTTGGTCACAGCGGGATGGGGCACAGATACGCAGTATTTT
v_gene: TRBV5-6
j_gene: TRBJ2-3
d_gene: TRBD2
abundance: NA